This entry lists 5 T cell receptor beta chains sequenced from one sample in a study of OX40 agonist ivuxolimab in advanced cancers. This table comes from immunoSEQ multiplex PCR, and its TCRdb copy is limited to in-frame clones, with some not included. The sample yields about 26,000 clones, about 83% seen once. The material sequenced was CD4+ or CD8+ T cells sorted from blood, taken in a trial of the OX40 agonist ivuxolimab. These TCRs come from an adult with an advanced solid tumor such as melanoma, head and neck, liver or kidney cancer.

DNA of the CDR3: TGCGCCAGCAGTGAGTCGAGAGCTTTCTTT. It translates to CASSESRAFF. This chain joins TRBV10-1 and TRBJ1-1; D gene uncertain. The CDR3 sequence is 10 residues long. V gave up 0 bases and J gave up 10 bases, with 3 bases separating them. Germline CDR1 and CDR2: WNHNN and SYGVQD (reference sequence).

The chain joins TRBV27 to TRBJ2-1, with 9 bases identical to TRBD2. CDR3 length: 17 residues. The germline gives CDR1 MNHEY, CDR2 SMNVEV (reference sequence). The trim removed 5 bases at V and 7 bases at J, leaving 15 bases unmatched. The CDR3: CASSPRAGGSLWNEQFF. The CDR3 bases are TGTGCCAGCAGTCCTCGGGCGGGGGGGTCGCTTTGGAATGAGCAGTTCTTC.

CDR3 residues: CASSGNDRAGTQYF. The CDR3 coding sequence is TGTGCCAGCAGCGGGAATGACAGGGCGGGGACCCAGTACTTC. The rearrangement links TRBV6-1 to TRBJ2-5; 7 bases map to TRBD1. Germline CDR1 and CDR2: MNHNS and SASEGT. This CDR3 has 14 amino acids. Trimming cost V 6 bases and J 7 bases; bases outside gene matches: 11.

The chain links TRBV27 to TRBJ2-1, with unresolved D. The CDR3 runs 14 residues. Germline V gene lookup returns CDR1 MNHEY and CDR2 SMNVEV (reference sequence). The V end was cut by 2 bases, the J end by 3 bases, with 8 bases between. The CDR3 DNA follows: TGTGCCAGCAGTTTAGGCAGTCTCTACAATGAGCAGTTCTTC. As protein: CASSLGSLYNEQFF.

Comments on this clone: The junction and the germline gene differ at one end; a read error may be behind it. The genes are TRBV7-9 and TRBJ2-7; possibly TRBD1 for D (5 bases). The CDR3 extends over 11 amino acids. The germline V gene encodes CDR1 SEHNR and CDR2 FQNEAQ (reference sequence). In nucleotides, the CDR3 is TGTGCCAGCAGCTCGGCGACAGCCGATAACTTC. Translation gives CASSSATADNF.